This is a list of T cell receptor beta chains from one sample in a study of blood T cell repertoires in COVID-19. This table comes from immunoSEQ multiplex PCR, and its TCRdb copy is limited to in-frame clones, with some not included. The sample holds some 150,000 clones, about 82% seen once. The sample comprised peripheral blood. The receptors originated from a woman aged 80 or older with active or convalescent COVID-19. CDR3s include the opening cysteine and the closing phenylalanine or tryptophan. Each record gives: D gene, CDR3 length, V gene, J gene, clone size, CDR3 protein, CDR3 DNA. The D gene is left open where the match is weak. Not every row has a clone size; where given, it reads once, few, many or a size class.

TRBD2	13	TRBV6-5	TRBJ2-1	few	CASSYSGLAEQFF	TGTGCCAGCAGTTACTCCGGACTAGCGGAGCAGTTCTTC
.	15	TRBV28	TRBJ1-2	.	CASSSSLRGTYGYTF	TGTGCCAGCAGTTCCTCCTTGAGGGGGACCTATGGCTACACCTTC
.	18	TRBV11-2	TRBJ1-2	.	CASSLLAWGQGINYGYTF	TGTGCCAGCAGCTTACTGGCCTGGGGGCAGGGGATTAACTATGGCTACACCTTC
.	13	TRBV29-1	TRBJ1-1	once	CSVEPGIPPEAFF	TGCAGCGTTGAACCGGGAATTCCCCCTGAAGCTTTCTTT
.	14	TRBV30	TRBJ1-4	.	CAWSVREQNEKLFF	TGTGCCTGGAGTGTACGTGAACAGAATGAAAAACTGTTTTTT
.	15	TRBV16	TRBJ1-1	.	CASSQTGDMNTEAFF	TGTGCCAGCAGCCAAACAGGAGACATGAACACTGAAGCTTTCTTT
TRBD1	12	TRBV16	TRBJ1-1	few	CASSLGQGNAFF	TGTGCCAGCAGCCTGGGACAGGGAAACGCTTTCTTT
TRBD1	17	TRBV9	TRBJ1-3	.	CASSVEGGQGSGNTIYF	TGTGCCAGCAGCGTAGAGGGGGGACAGGGCTCTGGAAACACCATATATTTT
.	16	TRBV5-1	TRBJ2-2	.	CASSLWTGTNTGELFF	TGCGCCAGCAGCTTGTGGACTGGGACGAACACCGGGGAGCTGTTTTTT
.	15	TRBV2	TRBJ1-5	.	CASSDPGDINQPQHF	TGTGCCAGCAGTGACCCCGGGGATATCAATCAGCCCCAGCATTTT
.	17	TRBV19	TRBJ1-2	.	CASSIEGTRGAGRGYTF	TGTGCCAGTAGTATCGAGGGGACACGGGGAGCCGGTCGAGGCTACACCTTC
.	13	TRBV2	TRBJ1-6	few	CATRQSSNSPLHF	TGTGCGACACGACAGTCGAGCAATTCACCCCTCCACTTT
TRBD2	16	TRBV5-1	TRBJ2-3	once	CASSLEAGVSTDTQYF	TGCGCCAGCAGCTTGGAAGCGGGGGTCTCCACAGATACGCAGTATTTT
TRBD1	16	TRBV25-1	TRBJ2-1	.	CASSEYPQGAWGEQFF	TGTGCCAGCAGTGAATACCCCCAGGGGGCTTGGGGTGAGCAGTTCTTC
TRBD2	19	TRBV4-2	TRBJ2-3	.	CASSQAVSGGLTSTDTQYF	TGTGCCAGCAGCCAAGCGGTTAGCGGGGGATTAACTAGCACAGATACGCAGTATTTT
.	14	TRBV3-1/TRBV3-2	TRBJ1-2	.	CASSPLRGNYGYTF	TGTGCCAGCAGCCCTCTTAGGGGCAACTATGGCTACACCTTC
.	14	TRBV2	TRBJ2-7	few	CASRPNGGVYEQYF	TGTGCCAGCAGGCCGAACGGGGGAGTCTACGAGCAGTACTTC
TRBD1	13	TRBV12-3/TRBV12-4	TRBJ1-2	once	CASSLKGGSGYTF	TGTGCCAGCAGTTTAAAAGGGGGCTCTGGCTACACCTTC
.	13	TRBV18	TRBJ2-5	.	CATTQNIKETQYF	TGTGCCACCACTCAAAATATCAAAGAGACCCAGTACTTC